This T cell receptor (beta chain) was obtained from a study of CXCR3-negative and CXCR3-positive naive CD8 T cells. Study-level results: Comparably high diversity marked both naive subsets, whereas memory CD8+ cells had much lower diversity. For CXCR3-positive naive cells, TRB CDR3s were more hydrophobic than those of CXCR3-negative naive cells. Both naive subsets carried similar amounts of surface CD5, so TCR strength was inferred from TRB CDR3 properties.

Via 5' RACE with UMI labels, TRB cDNA libraries were prepared. TCRdb reprocessed the 5' RACE reads and keeps a single row for each CDR3 protein, giving no DNA. The table for this sample gives about 120,000 distinct CDR3 sequences. As to this clonotype: Its antigen is as yet unknown.

Germline-derived CDR1 and CDR2 are MDHEN and SYDVKM. CDR3 length: 13 amino acids. Sorts performed in triplicate captured 250,000 to 350,000 cells each from every CD8+ T cell subset. The naive CD8+ gate required CD45RO-CCR7+CD27+CD95- phenotype. Input material: naive CXCR3+ CD8+ T cells from blood. Subset in this sample: CD45RO-CCR7+CD27+CD95- naive CD8+ T cells expressing CXCR3 (TNR3+). The J gene is TRBJ2-7, the V gene TRBV28. This receptor was identified in a human donor in good health. Some clones in this sample may be carry-over from other donors' samples. The CDR3 region is CASSWGGPYEQYF. Complete variable domain (other parts from reference TRBV28 and TRBJ2-7): DVKVTQSSRYLVKRTGEKVFLECVQDMDHENMFWYRQDPGLGLRLIYFSYDVKMKEKGDIPEGYSVSREKKERFSLILESASTNQTSMYLCASSWGGPYEQYFGPGTRLTVT.